This T cell receptor beta chain originates from a study of shared clonotypes between healthy human individuals. Findings and caveats of the study: In having few donors, the study represented limited genetic and exposure-history diversity. Researchers sampled only blood; tissue repertoires likely differ.

Notes on this clone: As yet, its antigen is unknown.

Clones were read by immunoSEQ multiplex PCR, and TCRdb kept only the in-frame ones, dropping some. The sample lists roughly 2,500,000 clones, over 85% occurring once. The donors, all of them Caucasian adults, lived in Nashville, Tennessee. CDR3 size: 18 residues. Germline V gene lookup returns CDR1 GTSNPN and CDR2 SVGIG (reference sequence). Trimming took 3 bases from V and 2 from J; bases not matched to a gene: 17. The V gene is TRBV30, the J gene TRBJ2-5; TRBD2 matches at 8 bases. Material: naive CD4+ T cells from PBMCs. Stated subset: CD45RA+ positively selected. This sequence originates from a man aged 18 to 30 in good health. Some clones in this sample may be carry-over from other donors' samples. The CDR3 here is CAWSNLERGTFGQETQYF. CDR3 nucleotides: TGTGCCTGGAGCAATTTGGAGCGGGGGACTTTTGGTCAAGAGACCCAGTACTTC.